Below, 16 T cell receptor beta chains from the same sample are listed, as sequenced in a study of T cells after yellow fever vaccination. MiXCR was run by TCRdb on the 5' RACE reads, yielding one entry per CDR3 protein. Of over 130,000 distinct CDR3 sequences in the sample, about 7.7% were seen once. The sample was CD4+ T cells sorted from PBMCs, taken 5 days after the yellow fever booster vaccination. Receptor source: a man in his thirties or forties who received the YFV17D yellow fever vaccine.

This clonotype was counted many times. This chain links TRBV6-1 with TRBJ2-7; 12 bases are shared with TRBD2. With V trimmed by 7 bases and J by 4 bases, 5 bases remained unmatched. This CDR3 is built from 14 residues. CDR1 and CDR2 (germline): MNHNS, SASEGT. The CDR3 region is CASTWTSGNYEQYF. The CDR3, as DNA: TGTGCCAGCACCTGGACTAGCGGGAATTACGAGCAGTACTTC.

This clonotype was seen ten or more times. The gene calls are TRBV24-1 and TRBJ2-1; the D is unclear. The V gene's germline CDR1 is KGHDR and CDR2 SFDVKD. V lost 2 bases and J lost 5, with 6 bases in between. The CDR3 is 13 residues long. The CDR3 is CATSDYLNNEQFF. In DNA form, the CDR3 reads TGTGCCACCAGTGATTACCTAAACAATGAGCAGTTCTTC.

This clonotype was seen ten or more times. The rearrangement joins TRBV10-2 to TRBJ2-1; D not resolved. There are 13 residues in the CDR3. The V gene's germline CDR1 is WSHSY and CDR2 SAAADI. Trimming stripped 8 bases from V and 7 bases from J, with 15 bases between. The CDR3, as DNA: TGCGCCAGCGGGGTGATTCGAGTGAATGAGCAGTTCTTC. The encoded protein is CASGVIRVNEQFF.

There are many counts of this clonotype. The genes are TRBV5-1 and TRBJ2-5, with D possibly matching TRBD2 (5 bases). The V end lost 7 bases, the J end lost 5 bases, and 15 bases lay between the germline ends. The CDR3 covers 13 residues. Germline V gives CDR1 SGHRS, CDR2 YFSETQ. CDR3 coding DNA: TGCGCCAGCTCTAGAGCGGTGCAGGAGACCCAGTACTTC. It codes for CASSRAVQETQYF.

This clonotype showed up many times. The V call is TRBV20-1, the J call TRBJ2-1; 12 positions agree with TRBD2. Trimming took 6 bases from V and 5 from J; bases not matched to a gene: 11. This CDR3 comprises 16 residues. CDR1 is DFQATT and CDR2 is SNEGSKA in the germline V gene (reference sequence). This CDR3 is CSAPWTSGKYHNEQFF. The CDR3 DNA sequence: TGCAGTGCCCCTTGGACTAGCGGGAAATACCACAATGAGCAGTTCTTC.

This clonotype was counted a few times. The chain joins TRBV6-6 to TRBJ2-1; 13 bases line up with TRBD2. CDR1 MNHNY and CDR2 SVGAGI come from the germline V gene (reference sequence). Trimming took 2 bases from V and 5 from J; bases not matched to a gene: 6. The CDR3 runs 17 residues. The CDR3, as DNA: TGTGCCAGCAGTTACCCCACTAGCGGGAGGGATGACAATGAGCAGTTCTTC. This encodes CASSYPTSGRDDNEQFF.

The rearrangement links TRBV7-2 to TRBJ2-1; a weak D match, TRBD2 (5 bases). The CDR3 has 14 amino acids. Germline V gives CDR1 SGHTA, CDR2 FQGNSA. The ends were cut back, 5 bases at V and 2 bases at J, with 10 bases in the middle. The DNA of the CDR3 is TGTGCCAGCAGCCCCGAGGGCACCTACAATGAGCAGTTCTTC. It codes for CASSPEGTYNEQFF.

This clonotype came up many times. V is TRBV20-1 and J is TRBJ1-3; D not certain. The V end lost 3 bases, the J end lost 4 bases, and 13 bases lay between the germline ends. Germline CDR1 DFQATT, CDR2 SNEGSKA (reference sequence). The CDR3 has 14 residues. The CDR3 sequence is CSASYGKGGNTIYF. The CDR3 DNA reads as TGCAGTGCTAGTTACGGTAAAGGCGGAAACACCATATATTTT.

The CDR3 here is CASSLGFRLPGNEQFF. For the CDR3, the DNA is TGTGCCAGCAGCTTAGGGTTCCGTTTACCAGGGAATGAGCAGTTCTTC. The chain carries TRBV11-2 and TRBJ2-1; weak D call: TRBD1 (5 bases). The germline CDR1 and CDR2 sequences are SGHAT and FQNNGV. This CDR3 contains 16 residues. Trimming stripped 1 base from V and 7 bases from J, with 17 bases between.

Ten or more counts support this clonotype. The chain recombines TRBV5-1 with TRBJ2-1, with 10 positions matching TRBD2. The CDR3 runs to 17 residues. CDR1 and CDR2 (germline): SGHRS, YFSETQ. Trimming took 5 bases from V and 4 from J; bases not matched to a gene: 12. For the CDR3, the DNA is TGCGCCAGCAGTCATCGGTATACTAGCGGGGCTTACAATGAGCAGTTCTTC. Protein sequence: CASSHRYTSGAYNEQFF.

This clonotype was detected many times. The genes are TRBV6-2 or TRBV6-3 and TRBJ2-3; TRBD2 aligns across 7 bases. The CDR3 is 14 amino acids. The germline CDR1 and CDR2 sequences are MNHEY and SVGEGT. J lost 4 bases, V lost 0 bases, and 1 base had no gene match. The CDR3 region is CASSYSAGADTQYF. For the CDR3, the DNA is TGTGCCAGCAGTTACTCGGCGGGGGCAGATACGCAGTATTTT.

This clonotype has a handful of counts. The gene calls are TRBV7-8 and TRBJ2-3, with TRBD2 matching over 7 bases. Trimming took 1 base from V and 5 from J; bases not matched to a gene: 9. The CDR3 contains 16 residues. The germline V gene has CDR1 SGHVS and CDR2 FQNEAQ. In DNA, the CDR3 is TGTGCCAGCAGCTTAGGTGGTAGCGGGTGGAGAGATACGCAGTATTTT. It is translated as CASSLGGSGWRDTQYF.

This clonotype occurred many times. This chain connects TRBV3-1 to TRBJ2-5; a possible D gene is TRBD2 (5 bases). The CDR3 sequence is 12 residues long. Trimming pared 3 bases from V and 11 bases from J, leaving 13 bases between. Germline V gene lookup returns CDR1 LGHDT and CDR2 YNNKEL (reference sequence). CDR3 protein: CASSQGPGSQYF. CDR3 in DNA: TGTGCCAGCAGCCAGGGCCCGGGGTCTCAGTACTTC.

This clonotype occurred many times. This chain joins TRBV12-3 or TRBV12-4 and TRBJ2-2; no definite D call. CDR3 size: 14 residues. V was trimmed by 5 bases and J by 2 bases, leaving 9 bases between them. For the CDR3, the DNA is TGTGCCAGCAGTCCTTCTTTTAACACCGGGGAGCTGTTTTTT. Its protein product is CASSPSFNTGELFF.

This clonotype appeared many times. This rearrangement joins TRBV7-2 to TRBJ2-3; unclear D gene. Per germline, CDR1 SGHTA and CDR2 FQGNSA. The CDR3 spans 13 residues. Trimming shortened V by 5 bases and J by 7 bases, and 13 bases separated the two germline ends. The CDR3 DNA sequence: TGTGCCAGCAGCGATCCTCCCCCCAATACGCAGTATTTT. This encodes CASSDPPPNTQYF.

This clonotype was seen many times. The CDR3 here is CASSITGEQFF. CDR3 in DNA: TGTGCCAGCAGTATCACGGGGGAGCAGTTCTTC. The chain carries TRBV12-3 or TRBV12-4 and TRBJ2-1; weak D call: TRBD2 (5 bases). Trimming left V 5 bases short and J 10 bases short, with 9 bases between. This CDR3 has 11 residues.